This T cell receptor beta chain was sequenced during a study of cytomegalovirus exposure and HLA in healthy donors. Study-level findings and limits: Researchers had no immune exposure information except CMV serostatus available. Later genetic work tied a missense DCLRE1C variant to beta-chain V and J trimming. Fewer N-insertions (relative to the approximately 670-donor mean) were reportedly seen in an Asian-associated ancestry cluster in a later analysis.

The CDR3 runs to 14 residues. V gave up 0 bases and J gave up 3 bases, with 9 bases separating them. Germline CDR1 reads MRHNA; CDR2 reads SNTAGT. Turning to this clone: Its antigen is unknown.

Use of 60 Vbeta and 13 Jbeta primers characterized the PCR. Authors' analysis steps: Unique TCR beta chains totaled about 73 million in a later count, with about 11 million of them shared. Only in-frame clones appear in the TCRdb table, and some are missing; sequencing was by immunoSEQ multiplex PCR. V, J and clone size are taken as reported in that table, and D and trimming were inferred from the DNA itself. Here the sample spans hundreds of thousands of clones, under 80% being singletons. The rearrangement joins TRBV6-4 to TRBJ2-7; perhaps TRBD2 as D (5 bases). Material: PBMCs. The sequence was collected from a girl aged 2 to 9 in good health and CMV-seronegative. CDR3 sequence reads: CASSDSKRNYEQYF. The CDR3 DNA follows: TGTGCCAGCAGTGACTCGAAGCGGAACTACGAGCAGTACTTC.